The 22 T cell receptor beta chains below come from one sample, sequenced in a study of CD8 T cells in ankylosing spondylitis. TCRdb itself ran the 5' RACE reads through MiXCR, one entry per CDR3 protein. This sample carries fewer than 130,000 distinct CDR3 sequences, under 30% of them seen once, and the ten largest clones take 10% to 15%. The specimen sequenced was synovial fluid, either unsorted or a sorted T cell fraction (not recorded which). These receptors originate from a male donor with ankylosing spondylitis.

This clonotype was counted a few times. The rearrangement links TRBV6-1 to TRBJ2-1, with D uncertain. Germline values: CDR1 MNHNS, CDR2 SASEGT. The CDR3 spans 14 residues. The V end lost 0 bases, the J end lost 5 bases, and 8 bases lay between the germline ends. This CDR3 is CASSEALDHNEQFF. The CDR3 coding sequence is TGTGCCAGCAGTGAAGCCCTAGACCACAATGAGCAGTTCTTC.

This clonotype was picked up many times. This chain joins TRBV11-2 and TRBJ2-3; TRBD2 matches 7 bases. Germline CDR1 SGHAT, CDR2 FQNNGV. The CDR3 has 16 residues. Trimming removed 6 bases from V and 4 bases from J; junction bases left unmatched: 13. The CDR3 sequence is CASSQTMPGGSDTQYF. The CDR3 DNA reads TGTGCCAGCAGTCAGACGATGCCGGGGGGTTCAGATACGCAGTATTTT.

In this sample, this clonotype turned up a few times. The genes are TRBV5-1 and TRBJ1-1; D is unclear. There are 13 residues in the CDR3. Germline CDR1 and CDR2: SGHRS and YFSETQ. The ends were cut back, 1 base at V and 5 bases at J, with 9 bases in the middle. CDR3: CASSLKGWTEAFF. CDR3 DNA: TGCGCCAGCAGCTTGAAAGGTTGGACTGAAGCTTTCTTT.

The chain employs TRBV20-1 and TRBJ2-3; tentative D call: TRBD2 (6 bases). Trimming removed 5 bases from V and 5 bases from J, with 17 bases in between. The germline CDR1 and CDR2 sequences are DFQATT and SNEGSKA (reference sequence). The CDR3 length is 14 residues. CDR3 sequence reads: CSALSAGLQDTQYF. The CDR3, as DNA: TGCAGTGCTTTAAGTGCGGGACTTCAAGATACGCAGTATTTT.

A few counts support this clonotype. The chain uses TRBV12-3 or TRBV12-4 and TRBJ2-1; perhaps TRBD2 as D (5 bases). CDR3 size: 15 residues. V was shortened by 5 bases and J by 0 bases, with 11 bases between the two germline ends. The CDR3 sequence: CASSPGVSSYNEQFF. In DNA form, the CDR3 reads TGTGCCAGCAGTCCCGGGGTAAGCTCCTACAATGAGCAGTTCTTC.

To note about this clonotype: The CDR3 ends on some other residue instead of the conserved phenylalanine or tryptophan, so this is likely a read error. The rearrangement joins TRBV28 to TRBJ1-4; the D is unclear. V lost 7 bases, J lost 10 bases, and 13 bases lay in between. The germline V gene encodes CDR1 MDHEN and CDR2 SYDVKM. The CDR3 consists of 12 residues. The CDR3 protein is CASTPPRGKLFI. In DNA form, the CDR3 reads TGTGCCAGCACCCCTCCCCGGGGAAAACTGTTTATT.

The V and J genes are TRBV5-6 and TRBJ2-5; tentatively, D is TRBD1 or TRBD2 (5 bases each). The V end lost 5 bases, the J end lost 2 bases, and 13 bases lay between the germline ends. Germline V gene data show CDR1 as SGHDT and CDR2 as YYEEEE. This CDR3 has 14 amino acids. The CDR3 DNA reads TGTGCCAGCAGTGGGACGAGGAATCAAGAGACCCAGTACTTC. Translated, it gives CASSGTRNQETQYF.

This clonotype has more than one count but fewer than ten. This chain connects TRBV29-1 to TRBJ2-1; D not certain. This CDR3 is 12 amino acids long. CDR1 and CDR2 from the germline V gene are SQVTM and ANQGSEA. V was shortened by 5 bases and J by 7 bases, with 12 bases between the two germline ends. In DNA, the CDR3 is TGCAGCGTTCACCCGGAGAGGAATGAGCAGTTCTTC. This gives the protein CSVHPERNEQFF.

As regards this clonotype: Possible read error: a much larger clone is one base away. The chain employs TRBV5-1 and TRBJ1-1, with unresolved D. The CDR3 consists of 16 residues. Germline CDR1 reads SGHRS; CDR2 reads YFSETQ. CDR3 sequence: CASSLVSHQQNNEAFF. Written as DNA, the CDR3 is TGCGCCAGCAGCTTGGTTTCGCATCAGCAGAACAATGAAGCTTTCTTT.

Many counts were recorded for this clonotype. The chain couples TRBV2 to TRBJ2-3, with D hard to call. The V gene's germline CDR1 is SNHLY and CDR2 FYNNEI. Deletions cut 5 bases from V and 5 bases from J, with 8 bases between. CDR3 size: 12 residues. Here the CDR3 DNA reads TGTGCCAGCAGTAAGAGAGTAGATACGCAGTATTTT. Protein sequence: CASSKRVDTQYF.

Here the CDR3 DNA reads TGTGCCAGCAGTTTGCTCGACAGGGGATCCGGGGCCAACGTCCTGACTTTC. It translates to CASSLLDRGSGANVLTF. V usage is TRBV28 and J usage is TRBJ2-6; 8 bases match TRBD1. The CDR3 totals 17 residues. CDR1 MDHEN and CDR2 SYDVKM come from the germline V gene. With V trimmed by 3 bases and J by 4 bases, 8 bases remained unmatched.

This clonotype has only a few counts. The chain carries TRBV14 and TRBJ1-2; D is possibly TRBD1 (5 bases). The length of the CDR3 is 14 residues. Germline loops: CDR1 SGHDN, CDR2 FVKESK. V lost 4 bases and J 2 bases, leaving 11 bases between the germline ends. The CDR3 here is CASSRGGWNYGYTF. The CDR3 nucleotides are TGTGCCAGCAGCCGCGGGGGTTGGAACTATGGCTACACCTTC.

V gene TRBV5-4 combines with J gene TRBJ1-2; tentatively, D is TRBD1 (6 bases). Germline-derived CDR1 and CDR2 are SGHNT and YYREEE (reference sequence). The CDR3 extends over 16 amino acids. Trimming shortened V by 2 bases and J by 0 bases, and 14 bases separated the two germline ends. CDR3 sequence: CASSFDQDRTNYGYTF. As DNA, the CDR3 is TGTGCCAGCAGCTTCGACCAGGACAGAACTAACTATGGCTACACCTTC.

This clonotype was recorded a few times. The V gene is TRBV14, the J gene TRBJ1-1, with D perhaps matching TRBD1 (5 bases). This CDR3 comprises 15 residues. Germline CDR1 and CDR2: SGHDN and FVKESK. V lost 4 bases and J 5 bases, leaving 17 bases between the germline ends. Here the CDR3 reads CASSPRGGFGTEAFF. The CDR3, as DNA: TGTGCCAGCAGCCCTCGGGGGGGGTTTGGAACTGAAGCTTTCTTT.

This sequence joins TRBV20-1 and TRBJ1-4; D not resolved. In germline, CDR1 is DFQATT, CDR2 SNEGSKA (reference sequence). Trimming took off 3 bases at V and 10 bases at J, with 15 bases between the two ends. The length of the CDR3 is 13 residues. CDR3: CSARWSNLGKLFF. The CDR3 region has the DNA TGCAGTGCTAGGTGGTCCAATTTAGGAAAACTGTTTTTT.

This clonotype was seen more than once but under ten times. A much more abundant neighbour one base away suggests this may be a read error. This chain uses TRBV20-1 with TRBJ1-1, with D possibly TRBD1 on 6 matching bases. CDR3 length: 14 amino acids. CDR1 and CDR2 from the germline V gene are DFQATT and SNEGSKA (reference sequence). CDR3 DNA sequence: TGCAGTGCTAGAGCGGGGGCGTTGAACACTGAAGTTTTCTTT. Translated: CSARAGALNTEVFF.

This clonotype was counted ten times or more. This chain connects TRBV10-3 to TRBJ2-3; no clear D. Germline CDR1 is ENHRY and CDR2 is SYGVKD. The ends were cut back, 3 bases at V and 6 bases at J, with 7 bases in the middle. This CDR3 is built from 12 residues. The CDR3 DNA reads TGTGCCATCAGTGAAAGACTGGATACGCAGTATTTT. It codes for CAISERLDTQYF.

At least ten counts were recorded for this clonotype. The rearrangement joins TRBV24-1 to TRBJ2-3; a weak D match, TRBD2 (6 bases). This CDR3 spans 15 amino acids. Germline CDR1 is KGHDR and CDR2 is SFDVKD. The V end lost 4 bases, the J end lost 1 base, and 11 bases lay between the germline ends. The chain's CDR3 is CATSETRLGTDTQYF. DNA for the CDR3: TGTGCCACCAGTGAGACTAGGCTAGGCACAGATACGCAGTATTTT.

The sample holds a few counts of this clonotype. The gene calls are TRBV20-1 and TRBJ1-6, with 7 bases that match TRBD1. Germline V lookup: CDR1 DFQATT, CDR2 SNEGSKA (reference sequence). This CDR3 is 13 amino acids long. V gave up 7 bases and J gave up 7 bases; unmatched junction bases: 7. In DNA form, the CDR3 reads TGCAGTGGACAGGGACAGCAAAATTCACCCCTCCACTTT. It codes for CSGQGQQNSPLHF.

This clonotype came up a few times. Written as DNA, the CDR3 is TGCGCCAGCAGGATTCGGACAGGGCGAGAGACCCAGTACTTC. This gives the protein CASRIRTGRETQYF. This chain connects TRBV5-1 to TRBJ2-5, with 8 bases fitting TRBD1. V was pared by 5 bases and J by 4 bases, with 7 bases of the junction left unmatched. CDR1 and CDR2 from the germline V gene are SGHRS and YFSETQ. CDR3 length equals 14 residues.

This clonotype was detected many times. The V gene is TRBV4-1, the J gene TRBJ2-3; perhaps TRBD1 as D (5 bases). The CDR3 runs to 15 residues. V was pared by 1 base and J by 6 bases, with 14 bases between. Germline V CDR1 and CDR2: MGHRA, YSYEKL. DNA for the CDR3: TGCGCCAGCAGCCAAGGTTCGCAGGGTATGGATACGCAGTATTTT. Translated, it gives CASSQGSQGMDTQYF.

This clonotype was counted only a few times. This chain connects TRBV29-1 to TRBJ2-5; maybe TRBD2 (5 bases). Looked up from germline, CDR1 is SQVTM and CDR2 is ANQGSEA. The CDR3 covers 12 residues. V lost 4 bases to trimming and J lost 2 bases, with 8 bases between them. The CDR3 is CSVGGLQETQYF. CDR3 DNA sequence: TGCAGCGTTGGAGGACTTCAAGAGACCCAGTACTTC.